Listed here are 2 T cell receptor beta chains from one sample, sequenced in a study of beta chain features in type 1 diabetes. The authors reverse transcribed all of the isolated RNA, so sequencing captured expressed TCRB transcripts. TCRdb's copy holds only in-frame clones and misses some; the assay was immunoSEQ multiplex PCR. This repertoire shows around 430,000 clones, 30% found once; its top ten account for about 0.06%. The sequencing input was naive CD4+ T cells from blood. The source of these receptors is a man between 18 and 35 years old in good health.

This clone was picked up a small number of times. The chain couples TRBV7-2 to TRBJ2-5, with D uncertain. Germline values: CDR1 SGHTA, CDR2 FQGNSA. The CDR3 is made up of 14 amino acids. Trimming shortened V by 3 bases and J by 5 bases, and 13 bases separated the two germline ends. The CDR3 DNA sequence: TGTGCCAGCAGCTTTAAGCAGGTCCGGGAGACCCAGTACTTC. Protein: CASSFKQVRETQYF. The variable domain in full, completed from reference TRBV7-2 and TRBJ2-5, reads GAGVSQSPSNKVTEKGKDVELRCDPISGHTALYWYRQSLGQGLEFLIYFQGNSAPDKSGLPSDRFSAERTGGSVSTLTIQRTQQEDSAVYLCASSFKQVRETQYFGPGTRLLVL.

The gene calls are TRBV9 and TRBJ2-1; no reliable D call. From germline, CDR1 is SGDLS and CDR2 YYNGEE. Trimming shortened V by 1 base and J by 0 bases, and 8 bases separated the two germline ends. The length of the CDR3 is 15 residues. CDR3 protein: CASSVYSSSYNEQFF. CDR3 DNA: TGTGCCAGCAGCGTATATTCCAGCTCCTACAATGAGCAGTTCTTC. The whole variable domain, remainder taken from reference TRBV9 and TRBJ2-1, is DSGVTQTPKHLITATGQRVTLRCSPRSGDLSVYWYQQSLDQGLQFLIQYYNGEERAKGNILERFSAQQFPDLHSELNLSSLELGDSALYFCASSVYSSSYNEQFFGPGTRLTVL.